This T cell receptor beta chain derives from a study of blood T cell repertoires in COVID-19. Study-wide background: Collection of acute and convalescent COVID-19 samples took place in the United States, Italy and Spain. In each case, the material was cDNA or gDNA derived from T cells, B-cell-depleted T cells, or PBMCs.

This CDR3 has 14 residues. Germline CDR1 LNHDA, CDR2 SQIVND (reference sequence). V lost 6 bases and J lost 2, with 13 bases in between. Per the original methods: Amplification of reference gene primers was used by the study to estimate nucleated cell counts. The repertoire was sequenced with immunoSEQ multiplex PCR; TCRdb's copy has only in-frame clones and lacks some. The V and J calls and clone size were taken over from that table, and D and trimming were inferred from the DNA. The table shows under 200,000 clones, with around 83% occurring only once. The V and J genes are TRBV19 and TRBJ1-1; D is possibly TRBD1 (6 bases). Sequenced sample: peripheral blood. This clonotype was sampled from a human donor in a cohort sampled during active COVID-19. The CDR3 DNA is TGTGCCAGTAGACCGGGACAACGAAACACTGAAGCTTTCTTT. The encoded protein is CASRPGQRNTEAFF.